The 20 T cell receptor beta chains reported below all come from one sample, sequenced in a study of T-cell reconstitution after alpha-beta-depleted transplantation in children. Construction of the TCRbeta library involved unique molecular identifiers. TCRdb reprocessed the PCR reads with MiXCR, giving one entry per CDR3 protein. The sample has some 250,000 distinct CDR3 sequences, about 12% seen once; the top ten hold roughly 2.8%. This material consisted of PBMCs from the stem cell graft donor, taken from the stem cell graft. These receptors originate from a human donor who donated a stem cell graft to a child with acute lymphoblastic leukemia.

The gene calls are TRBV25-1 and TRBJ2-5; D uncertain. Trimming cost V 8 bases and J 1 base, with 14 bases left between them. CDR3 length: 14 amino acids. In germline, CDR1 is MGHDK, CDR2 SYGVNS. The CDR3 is CASAPWVVQETQYF. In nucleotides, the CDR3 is TGTGCCAGCGCCCCCTGGGTAGTCCAAGAGACCCAGTACTTC.

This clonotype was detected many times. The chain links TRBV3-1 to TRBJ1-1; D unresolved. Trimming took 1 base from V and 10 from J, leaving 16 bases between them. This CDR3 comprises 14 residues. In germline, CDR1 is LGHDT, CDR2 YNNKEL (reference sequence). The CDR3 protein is CASSQVTSEETAFF. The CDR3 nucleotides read TGTGCCAGCAGCCAAGTTACGTCGGAGGAAACAGCTTTCTTT.

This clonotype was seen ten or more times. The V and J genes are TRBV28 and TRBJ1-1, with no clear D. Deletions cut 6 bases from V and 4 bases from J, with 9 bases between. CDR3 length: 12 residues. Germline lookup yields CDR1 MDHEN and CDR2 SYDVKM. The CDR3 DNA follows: TGTGCCAGCAGGAGAAAGGGCACTGAAGCTTTCTTT. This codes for CASRRKGTEAFF.

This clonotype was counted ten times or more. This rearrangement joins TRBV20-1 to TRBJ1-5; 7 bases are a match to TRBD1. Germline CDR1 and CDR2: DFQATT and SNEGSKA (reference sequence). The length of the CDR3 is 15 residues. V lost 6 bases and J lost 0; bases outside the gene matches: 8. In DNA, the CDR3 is TGCAGTGCCGTACAGGGGAGAGGTAGCAATCAGCCCCAGCATTTT. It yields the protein CSAVQGRGSNQPQHF.

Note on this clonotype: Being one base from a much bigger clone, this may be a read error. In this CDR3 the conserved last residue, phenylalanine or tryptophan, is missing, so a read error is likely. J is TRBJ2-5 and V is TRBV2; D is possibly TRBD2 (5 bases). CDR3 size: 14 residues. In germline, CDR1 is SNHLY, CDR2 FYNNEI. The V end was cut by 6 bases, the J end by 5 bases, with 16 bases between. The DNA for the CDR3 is TGTGCCAGCAGCACCGGGCCCCGCGGGGAGACCCAGTACTAC. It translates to CASSTGPRGETQYY.

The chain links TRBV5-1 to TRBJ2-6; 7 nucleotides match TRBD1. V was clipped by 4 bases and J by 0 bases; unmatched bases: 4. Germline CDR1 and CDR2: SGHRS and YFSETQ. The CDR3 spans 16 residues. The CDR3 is CASSLPGGSGANVLTF. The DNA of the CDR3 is TGCGCCAGCAGCCTACCAGGGGGCTCTGGGGCCAACGTCCTGACTTTC.

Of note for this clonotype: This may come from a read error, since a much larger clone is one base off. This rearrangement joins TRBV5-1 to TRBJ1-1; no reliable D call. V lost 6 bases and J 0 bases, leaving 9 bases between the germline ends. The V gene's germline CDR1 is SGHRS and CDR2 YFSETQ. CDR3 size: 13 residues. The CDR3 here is CASKGMVNTEAFF. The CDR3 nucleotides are TGCGCCAGCAAAGGGATGGTGAACACTGAAGCTTTCTTT.

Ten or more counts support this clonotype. CDR3 in DNA: TGTGCCAGCAGCTGGACTCCCCGGGAAAAACTGTTTTTT. It yields the protein CASSWTPREKLFF. V usage is TRBV7-8 and J usage is TRBJ1-4; D gene ambiguous. This CDR3 has 13 amino acids. Trimming shortened V by 4 bases and J by 8 bases, and 11 bases separated the two germline ends. The germline CDR1 and CDR2 sequences are SGHVS and FQNEAQ.

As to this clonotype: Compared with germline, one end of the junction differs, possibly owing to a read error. DNA for the CDR3: TGTGCCACCAGCCCTCCTAGAGTTAGCCGTAGGACAGATACGCAGTATTTT. Amino acids: CATSPPRVSRRTDTQYF. The rearrangement links TRBV3-1 to TRBJ2-3; D gene uncertain. CDR1 LGHDT and CDR2 YNNKEL come from the germline V gene (reference sequence). This CDR3 contains 17 residues.

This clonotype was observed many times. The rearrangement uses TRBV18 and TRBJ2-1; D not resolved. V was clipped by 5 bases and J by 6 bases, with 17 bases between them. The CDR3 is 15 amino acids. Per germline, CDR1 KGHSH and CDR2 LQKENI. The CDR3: CASSALQDRSNEQFF. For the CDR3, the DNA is TGTGCCAGCTCAGCTCTCCAAGACCGATCCAATGAGCAGTTCTTC.

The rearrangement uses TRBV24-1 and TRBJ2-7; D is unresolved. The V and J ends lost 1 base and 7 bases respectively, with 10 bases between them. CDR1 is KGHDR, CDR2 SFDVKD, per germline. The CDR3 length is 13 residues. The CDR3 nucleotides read TGTGCCACCAGTGATTTTGTGACTGAAGAGCAGTACTTC. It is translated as CATSDFVTEEQYF.

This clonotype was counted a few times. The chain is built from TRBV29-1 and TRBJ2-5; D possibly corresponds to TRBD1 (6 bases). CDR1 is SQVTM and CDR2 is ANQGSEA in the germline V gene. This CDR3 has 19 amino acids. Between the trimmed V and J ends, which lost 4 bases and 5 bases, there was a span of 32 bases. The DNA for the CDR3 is TGCAGCGTTGCCGGCCTCTACAGGGATAAGAAGTCAAGAGGGGAGACCCAGTACTTC. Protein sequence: CSVAGLYRDKKSRGETQYF. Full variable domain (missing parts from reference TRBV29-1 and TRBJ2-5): SAVISQKPSRDICQRGTSLTIQCQVDSQVTMMFWYRQQPGQSLTLIATANQGSEATYESGFVIDKFPISRPNLTFSTLTVSNMSPEDSSIYLCSVAGLYRDKKSRGETQYFGPGTRLLVL.

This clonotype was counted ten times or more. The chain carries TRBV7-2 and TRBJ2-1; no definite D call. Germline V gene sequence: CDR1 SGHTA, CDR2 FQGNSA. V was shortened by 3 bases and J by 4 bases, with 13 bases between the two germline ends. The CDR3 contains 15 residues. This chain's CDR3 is CASSLAFALYNEQFF. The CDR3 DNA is TGTGCCAGCAGCTTGGCCTTCGCCTTGTACAATGAGCAGTTCTTC.

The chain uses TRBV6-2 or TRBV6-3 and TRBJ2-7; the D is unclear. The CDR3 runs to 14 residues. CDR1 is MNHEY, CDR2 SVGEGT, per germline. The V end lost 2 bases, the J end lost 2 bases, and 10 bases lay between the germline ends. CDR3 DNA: TGTGCCAGCAGTTACGGCGCTTTGGCCTACGAGCAGTACTTC. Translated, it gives CASSYGALAYEQYF.

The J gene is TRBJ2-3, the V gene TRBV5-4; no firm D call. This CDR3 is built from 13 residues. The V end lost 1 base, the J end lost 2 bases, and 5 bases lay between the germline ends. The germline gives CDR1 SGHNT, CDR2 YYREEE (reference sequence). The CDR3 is CASSLTVTDTQYF. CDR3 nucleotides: TGTGCCAGCAGCTTGACCGTCACAGATACGCAGTATTTT.

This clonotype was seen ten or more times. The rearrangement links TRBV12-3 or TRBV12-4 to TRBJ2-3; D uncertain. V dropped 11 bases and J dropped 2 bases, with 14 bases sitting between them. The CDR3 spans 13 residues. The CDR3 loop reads CAGSAEITDTQYF. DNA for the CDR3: TGTGCCGGGTCGGCGGAAATCACAGATACGCAGTATTTT.

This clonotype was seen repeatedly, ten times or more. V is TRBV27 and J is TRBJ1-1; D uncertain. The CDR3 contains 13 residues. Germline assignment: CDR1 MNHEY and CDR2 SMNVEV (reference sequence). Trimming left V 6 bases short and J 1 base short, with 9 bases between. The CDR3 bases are TGTGCCAGCAGCTGGTCATCGAACACTGAAGCTTTCTTT. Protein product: CASSWSSNTEAFF.

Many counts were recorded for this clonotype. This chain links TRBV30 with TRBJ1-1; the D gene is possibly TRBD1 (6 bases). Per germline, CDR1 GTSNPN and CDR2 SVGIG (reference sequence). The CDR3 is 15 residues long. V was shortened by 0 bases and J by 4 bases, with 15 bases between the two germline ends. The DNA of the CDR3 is TGTGCCTGGAGTGTCCCCTCGGGGGGCTTCACTGAAGCTTTCTTT. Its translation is CAWSVPSGGFTEAFF.

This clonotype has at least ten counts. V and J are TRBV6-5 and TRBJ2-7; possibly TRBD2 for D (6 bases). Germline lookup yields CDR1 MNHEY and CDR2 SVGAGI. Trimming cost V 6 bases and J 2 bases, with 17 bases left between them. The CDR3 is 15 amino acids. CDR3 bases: TGTGCCAGCAGCAGGCCCGGGACTCTGCCCTACGAGCAGTACTTC. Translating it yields CASSRPGTLPYEQYF.

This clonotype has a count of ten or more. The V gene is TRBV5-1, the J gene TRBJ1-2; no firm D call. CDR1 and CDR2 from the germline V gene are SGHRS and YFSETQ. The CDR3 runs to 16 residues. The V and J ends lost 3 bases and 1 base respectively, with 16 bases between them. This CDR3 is CASSSGGSGLNYGYTF. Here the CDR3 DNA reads TGCGCCAGCAGCTCTGGCGGGTCAGGACTTAACTATGGCTACACCTTC.